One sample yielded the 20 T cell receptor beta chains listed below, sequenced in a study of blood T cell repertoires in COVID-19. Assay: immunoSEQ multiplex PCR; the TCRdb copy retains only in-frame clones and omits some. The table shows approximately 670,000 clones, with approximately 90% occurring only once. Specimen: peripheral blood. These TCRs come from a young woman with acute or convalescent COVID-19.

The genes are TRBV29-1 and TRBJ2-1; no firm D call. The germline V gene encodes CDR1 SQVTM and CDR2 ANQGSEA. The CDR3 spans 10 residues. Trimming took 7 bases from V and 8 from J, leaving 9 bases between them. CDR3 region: CSGVRDEQFF. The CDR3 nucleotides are TGCAGCGGGGTACGGGATGAGCAGTTCTTC.

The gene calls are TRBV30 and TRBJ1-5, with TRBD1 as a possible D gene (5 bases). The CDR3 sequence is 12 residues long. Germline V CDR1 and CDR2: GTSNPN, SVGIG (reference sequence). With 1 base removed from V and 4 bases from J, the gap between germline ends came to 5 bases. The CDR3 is CAWSDRNQPQHF. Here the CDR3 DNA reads TGTGCCTGGAGTGACAGGAATCAGCCCCAGCATTTT.

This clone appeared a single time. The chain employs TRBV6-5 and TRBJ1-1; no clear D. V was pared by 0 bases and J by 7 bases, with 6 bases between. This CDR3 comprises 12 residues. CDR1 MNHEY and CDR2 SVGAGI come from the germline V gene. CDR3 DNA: TGTGCCAGCAGTTACTCCCACAGTGAAGCTTTCTTT. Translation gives CASSYSHSEAFF.

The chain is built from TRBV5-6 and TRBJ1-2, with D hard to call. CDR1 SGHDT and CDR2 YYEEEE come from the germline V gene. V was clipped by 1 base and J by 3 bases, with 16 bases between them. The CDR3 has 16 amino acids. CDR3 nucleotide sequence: TGTGCCAGCAGCTTGCCCCAAAAAAGGCAGGACTATGGCTACACCTTC. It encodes CASSLPQKRQDYGYTF.

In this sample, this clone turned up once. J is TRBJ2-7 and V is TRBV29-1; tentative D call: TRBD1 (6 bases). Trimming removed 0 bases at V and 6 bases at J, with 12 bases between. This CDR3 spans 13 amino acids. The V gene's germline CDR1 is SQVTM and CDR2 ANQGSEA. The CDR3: CSVEDGDMVEQYF. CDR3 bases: TGCAGCGTTGAAGATGGGGACATGGTCGAGCAGTACTTC.

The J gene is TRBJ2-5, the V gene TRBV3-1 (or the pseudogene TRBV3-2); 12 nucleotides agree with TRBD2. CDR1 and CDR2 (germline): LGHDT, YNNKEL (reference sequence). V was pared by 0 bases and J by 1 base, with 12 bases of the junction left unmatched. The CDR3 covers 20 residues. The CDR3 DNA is TGTGCCAGCAGCCAAGATCTCACGGCTAGCGGGGGGGCCATCCAAGAGACCCAGTACTTC. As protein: CASSQDLTASGGAIQETQYF.

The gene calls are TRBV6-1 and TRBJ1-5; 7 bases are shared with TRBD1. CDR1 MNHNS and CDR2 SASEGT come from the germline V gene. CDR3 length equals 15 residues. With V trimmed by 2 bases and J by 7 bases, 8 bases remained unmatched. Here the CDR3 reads CASSETGYRGQPQHF. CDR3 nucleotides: TGTGCCAGCAGTGAAACGGGGTACAGGGGACAGCCCCAGCATTTT.

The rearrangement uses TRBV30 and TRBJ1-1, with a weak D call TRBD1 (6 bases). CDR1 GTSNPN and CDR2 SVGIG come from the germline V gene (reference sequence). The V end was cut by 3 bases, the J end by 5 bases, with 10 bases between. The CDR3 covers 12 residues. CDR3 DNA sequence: TGTGCCTGGAGCCCACAGGGAACTGAAGCTTTCTTT. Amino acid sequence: CAWSPQGTEAFF.

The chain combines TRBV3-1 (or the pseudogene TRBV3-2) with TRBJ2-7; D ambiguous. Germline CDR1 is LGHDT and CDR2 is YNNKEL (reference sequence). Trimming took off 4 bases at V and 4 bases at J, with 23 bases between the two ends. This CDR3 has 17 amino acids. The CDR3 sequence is CASSPFYRRTHPYEQYF. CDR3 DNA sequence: TGTGCCAGCAGCCCCTTCTACCGCCGTACCCACCCGTACGAGCAGTACTTC.

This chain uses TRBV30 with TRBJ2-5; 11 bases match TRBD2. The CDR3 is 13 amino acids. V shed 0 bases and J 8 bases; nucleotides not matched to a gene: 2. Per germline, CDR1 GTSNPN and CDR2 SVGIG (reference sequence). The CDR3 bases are TGTGCCTGGAGTGTTAGCGGGGGGGCAACCCAGTACTTC. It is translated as CAWSVSGGATQYF.

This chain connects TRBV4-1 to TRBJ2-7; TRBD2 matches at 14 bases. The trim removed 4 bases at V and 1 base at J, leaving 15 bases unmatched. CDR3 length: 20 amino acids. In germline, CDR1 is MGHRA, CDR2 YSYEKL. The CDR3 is CASSPDRVRGTSGGSYEQYF. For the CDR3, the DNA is TGCGCCAGCAGCCCCGACCGGGTCCGGGGGACTAGCGGGGGATCCTACGAGCAGTACTTC.

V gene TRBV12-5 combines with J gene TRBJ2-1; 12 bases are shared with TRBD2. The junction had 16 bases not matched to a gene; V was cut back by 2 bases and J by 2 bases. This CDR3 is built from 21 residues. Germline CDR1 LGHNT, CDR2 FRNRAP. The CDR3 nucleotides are TGTGCTAGTGGTTTGCCACCTCTCAGGCTAGCGGGGGGGTGGCCCTACAATGAGCAGTTCTTC. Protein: CASGLPPLRLAGGWPYNEQFF.

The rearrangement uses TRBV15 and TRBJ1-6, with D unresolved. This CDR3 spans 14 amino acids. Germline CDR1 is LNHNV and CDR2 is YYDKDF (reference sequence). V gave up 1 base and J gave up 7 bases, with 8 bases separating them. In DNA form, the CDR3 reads TGTGCCACCAGCAGAGGTTCAGTCAATTCACCCCTCCACTTT. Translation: CATSRGSVNSPLHF.

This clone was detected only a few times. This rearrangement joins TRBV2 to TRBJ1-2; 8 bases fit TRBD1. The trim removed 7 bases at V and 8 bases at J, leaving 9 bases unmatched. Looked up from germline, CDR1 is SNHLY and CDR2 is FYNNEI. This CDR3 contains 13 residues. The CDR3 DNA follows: TGTGCCAGCAACGCCGACAGGGGCGCGGGCTACACCTTC. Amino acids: CASNADRGAGYTF.

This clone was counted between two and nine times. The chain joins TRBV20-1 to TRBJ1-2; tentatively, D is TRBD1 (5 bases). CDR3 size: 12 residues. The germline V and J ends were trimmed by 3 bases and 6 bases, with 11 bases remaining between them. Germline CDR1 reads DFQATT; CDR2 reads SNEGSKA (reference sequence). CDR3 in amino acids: CSASTRADGYTF. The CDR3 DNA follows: TGCAGTGCTAGTACCAGGGCGGATGGCTACACCTTC.

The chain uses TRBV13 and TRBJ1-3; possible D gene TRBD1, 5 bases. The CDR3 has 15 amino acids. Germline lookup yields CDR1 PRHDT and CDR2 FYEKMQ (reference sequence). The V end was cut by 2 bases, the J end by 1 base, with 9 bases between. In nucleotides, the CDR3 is TGTGCCAGCAGCTTACCCGGGGGTTCTGGAAACACCATATATTTT. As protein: CASSLPGGSGNTIYF. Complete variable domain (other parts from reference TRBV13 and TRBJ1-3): AAGVIQSPRHLIKEKRETATLKCYPIPRHDTVYWYQQGPGQDPQFLISFYEKMQSDKGSIPDRFSAQQFSDYHSELNMSSLELGDSALYFCASSLPGGSGNTIYFGEGSWLTVV.

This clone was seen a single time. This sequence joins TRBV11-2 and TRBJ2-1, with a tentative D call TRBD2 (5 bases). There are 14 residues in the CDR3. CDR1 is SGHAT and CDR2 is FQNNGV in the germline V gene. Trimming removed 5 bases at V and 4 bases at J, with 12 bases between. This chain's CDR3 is CASSPQPGYNEQFF. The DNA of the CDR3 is TGTGCCAGCAGCCCTCAACCGGGGTACAATGAGCAGTTCTTC.

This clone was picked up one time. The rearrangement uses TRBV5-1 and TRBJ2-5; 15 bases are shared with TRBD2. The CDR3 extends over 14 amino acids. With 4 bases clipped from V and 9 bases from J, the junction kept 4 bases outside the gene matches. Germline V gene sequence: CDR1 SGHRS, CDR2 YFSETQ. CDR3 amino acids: CASSPGLAGGAQYF. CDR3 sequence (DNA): TGCGCCAGCAGCCCCGGACTAGCGGGGGGGGCCCAGTACTTC.

For the CDR3, the DNA is TGTGCCACCAGCAGAGCGGCCGGGACAGGGGATTGGAATGAGCAGTTCTTC. The encoded protein is CATSRAAGTGDWNEQFF. The rearrangement joins TRBV15 to TRBJ2-1; 10 nucleotides align to TRBD1. J lost 7 bases, V lost 1 base, and 10 bases had no gene match. In germline, CDR1 is LNHNV, CDR2 YYDKDF (reference sequence). CDR3 size: 17 residues.

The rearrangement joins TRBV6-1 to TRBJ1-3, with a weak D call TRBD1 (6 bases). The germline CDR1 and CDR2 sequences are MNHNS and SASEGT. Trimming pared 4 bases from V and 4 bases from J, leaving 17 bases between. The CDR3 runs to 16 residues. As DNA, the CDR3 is TGTGCCAGCAGTGCTTACAGGGACAAGAGGGGAAACACCATATATTTT. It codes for CASSAYRDKRGNTIYF.